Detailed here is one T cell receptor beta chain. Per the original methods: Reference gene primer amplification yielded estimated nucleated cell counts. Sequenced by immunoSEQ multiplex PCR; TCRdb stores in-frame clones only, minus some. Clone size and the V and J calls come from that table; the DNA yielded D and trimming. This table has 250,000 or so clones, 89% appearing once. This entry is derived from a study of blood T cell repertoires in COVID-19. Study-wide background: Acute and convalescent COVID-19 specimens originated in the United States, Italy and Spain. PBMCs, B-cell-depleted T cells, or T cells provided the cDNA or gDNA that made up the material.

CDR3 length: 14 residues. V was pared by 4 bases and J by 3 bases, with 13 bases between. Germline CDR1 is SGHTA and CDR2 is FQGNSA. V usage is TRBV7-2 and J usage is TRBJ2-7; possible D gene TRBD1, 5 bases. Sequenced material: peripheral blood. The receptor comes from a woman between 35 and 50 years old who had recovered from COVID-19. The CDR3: CASSYVQDFYEQYF. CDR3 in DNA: TGTGCCAGCAGCTACGTACAGGATTTCTACGAGCAGTACTTC.